Listed here are 20 T cell receptor beta chains from one sample, sequenced in a study of T-cell memory formation after mild COVID-19 (dated by TCRdb to 2020 to 2022). The method was 5' RACE. Sequencing was carried out with an Illumina NovaSeq 6000. In-frame beta chains were kept once TCRdb had trimmed the public reads at Q25 with fastp and called clones with MiXCR. Each entry is one CDR3 protein sequence, shown with its most common DNA and genes. The sample table records under 400,000 distinct CDR3 sequences; 28% of these occur just once. The ten biggest clones cover roughly 12% of the sample. Sequenced material: PBMCs or a T cell subset sorted from them (not recorded which). The receptor source for this set is an adult woman who had mild COVID-19 (a few samples of this study predate the infection). The sample titles of this study are shuffled in the database, so cell type and time point are left out; the donor was told from shared clones.

The sample holds a few counts of this clonotype. The chain couples TRBV20-1 to TRBJ2-5; D unresolved. This CDR3 contains 14 residues. V lost 0 bases to trimming and J lost 5 bases, with 13 bases between them. The germline gives CDR1 DFQATT, CDR2 SNEGSKA (reference sequence). The CDR3 here is CSARDLRVDETQYF. CDR3 DNA: TGCAGTGCTAGAGATCTAAGGGTGGACGAGACCCAGTACTTC.

The genes are TRBV18 and TRBJ1-2; TRBD1 agrees at 9 bases. This CDR3 contains 15 residues. The V and J ends lost 3 bases and 4 bases, in that order; junction bases with no gene match: 6. Germline V CDR1 and CDR2: KGHSH, LQKENI. Here the CDR3 DNA reads TGTGCCAGCTCACCTGGGACAGGGAAATCCTATGGCTACACCTTC. It codes for CASSPGTGKSYGYTF.

This clonotype was counted at least ten times. In DNA form, the CDR3 reads TGTGCCAGCAGCTTAGCGGGGTCCGGGGAGCTGTTTTTT. Protein product: CASSLAGSGELFF. This rearrangement joins TRBV7-2 to TRBJ2-2, with D unclear. V lost 0 bases and J lost 6, with 5 bases in between. Germline assignment: CDR1 SGHTA and CDR2 FQGNSA. The CDR3 covers 13 residues.

This clonotype showed up many times. This sequence joins TRBV5-1 and TRBJ2-7, with 8 bases aligning to TRBD2. V dropped 4 bases and J dropped 0; count of bases not matched to a gene: 6. The CDR3 has 15 amino acids. Germline V gene data show CDR1 as SGHRS and CDR2 as YFSETQ. This CDR3 is CASSGSGTSSYEQYF. CDR3 DNA sequence: TGCGCCAGCAGCGGGTCCGGGACTAGCTCCTACGAGCAGTACTTC.

This clonotype was counted only a few times. V is TRBV3-1 and J is TRBJ1-1; D is undetermined. V lost 2 bases and J lost 0, with 4 bases in between. From germline, CDR1 is LGHDT and CDR2 YNNKEL (reference sequence). The CDR3 spans 13 residues. The CDR3 loop reads CASSQTLNTEAFF. DNA of the CDR3: TGTGCCAGCAGCCAAACACTGAACACTGAAGCTTTCTTT.

Details on this clonotype: One junction end does not reproduce the germline sequence, and a read error may be involved. J is TRBJ2-5 and V is TRBV7-9; 9 positions agree with TRBD1. CDR1 is SEHNR and CDR2 is FQNEAQ in the germline V gene (reference sequence). This CDR3 has 15 residues. The CDR3 DNA is TGTGCCAGCAGCCTGGACAGGGGCCCCTTAGAGGCCCAGTACTTC. This encodes CASSLDRGPLEAQYF.

The gene calls are TRBV4-3 and TRBJ2-5, with a possible D match to TRBD2 (6 bases). Germline assignment: CDR1 LGHNA and CDR2 YSLEER. The V and J ends lost 4 bases and 1 base respectively, with 13 bases between them. CDR3 size: 15 residues. In DNA form, the CDR3 reads TGCGCCAGCAGCCCAAAAAGGGGACTCCAAGAGACCCAGTACTTC. The encoded protein is CASSPKRGLQETQYF.

The gene calls are TRBV24-1 and TRBJ2-1; tentatively, D is TRBD2 (6 bases). V lost 2 bases to trimming and J lost 8 bases, with 9 bases between them. This CDR3 has 13 amino acids. Germline V gives CDR1 KGHDR, CDR2 SFDVKD. CDR3 amino acids: CATSDSGSDEQFF. CDR3 bases: TGTGCCACCAGTGATTCCGGGAGCGATGAGCAGTTCTTC.

This clonotype was counted only a few times. The CDR3: CATSDPRTSGLEQYF. As DNA, the CDR3 is TGTGCCACCAGTGATCCCCGGACTAGTGGGCTTGAGCAGTACTTC. V usage is TRBV24-1 and J usage is TRBJ2-7, with TRBD2 matching 7 bases. Germline CDR1 KGHDR, CDR2 SFDVKD. The V gene end was trimmed by 3 bases and the J gene end by 7 bases; junction bases not matched to a gene: 11. This CDR3 region has 15 residues.

The chain couples TRBV27 to TRBJ2-1; TRBD1 aligns across 7 bases. Per the germline V gene, CDR1 is MNHEY and CDR2 is SMNVEV (reference sequence). The length of the CDR3 is 16 residues. Unmatched junction bases numbered 6, after V lost 4 bases and J lost 0 bases. CDR3: CASSSIRGHSYNEQFF. Here the CDR3 DNA reads TGTGCCAGCAGTTCCATTAGGGGGCACTCCTACAATGAGCAGTTCTTC.

The rearrangement links TRBV7-9 to TRBJ1-6; D is uncertain. Looked up from germline, CDR1 is SEHNR and CDR2 is FQNEAQ (reference sequence). Trimming stripped 9 bases from V and 0 bases from J, with 9 bases between. The CDR3 covers 14 residues. This CDR3 reads CASEGSSYNSPLHF. The CDR3 region has the DNA TGTGCCAGTGAGGGCAGCTCCTATAATTCACCCCTCCACTTT.

The rearrangement links TRBV2 to TRBJ2-5; D perhaps matches TRBD1 (6 bases). Trimming removed 6 bases at V and 2 bases at J, with 10 bases between. The germline gives CDR1 SNHLY, CDR2 FYNNEI. The CDR3 runs to 13 residues. The CDR3 region is CASRRTVQETQYF. The DNA for the CDR3 is TGTGCCAGCAGGAGGACAGTACAAGAGACCCAGTACTTC.

CDR3 DNA: TGTGCCAGCAGCCAAGATTACTCACCGGACAATGAGCAGTTCTTC. Its translation is CASSQDYSPDNEQFF. V is TRBV4-2 and J is TRBJ2-1; D gene unclear. Between the trimmed V and J ends, which lost 0 bases and 5 bases, there was a span of 11 bases. There are 15 residues in the CDR3. Germline CDR1 LGHNA, CDR2 YNFKEQ.

This chain joins TRBV24-1 and TRBJ2-1, with TRBD1 matching over 7 bases. Germline V gene sequence: CDR1 KGHDR, CDR2 SFDVKD. The CDR3 consists of 16 residues. V lost 2 bases to trimming and J lost 3 bases; unmatched junction nucleotides: 6. CDR3 sequence reads: CATSDYRQGDYNEQFF. CDR3 nucleotides: TGTGCCACCAGTGATTACAGACAGGGAGACTACAATGAGCAGTTCTTC.

This clonotype has a count of ten or more. V and J are TRBV7-3 and TRBJ2-3; D ambiguous. The V and J ends lost 1 base and 8 bases respectively, with 7 bases between them. From germline, CDR1 is SGHTA and CDR2 FQGTGA. The CDR3 loop spans 12 amino acids. The CDR3 DNA reads as TGTGCCAGCAGCTTAAGTCTGGGTACGCAGTATTTT. As protein: CASSLSLGTQYF.

The chain is built from TRBV7-8 and TRBJ1-3; D ambiguous. The CDR3 loop spans 15 amino acids. From germline, CDR1 is SGHVS and CDR2 FQNEAQ. Trimming left V 3 bases short and J 8 bases short, with 17 bases between. The CDR3 DNA follows: TGTGCCAGCAGCTTTCAATTCAAGCCGGGAGACACCATATATTTT. This gives the protein CASSFQFKPGDTIYF.

J is TRBJ2-5 and V is TRBV7-6; D is perhaps TRBD1 (5 bases). This CDR3 is 16 amino acids long. V was trimmed by 4 bases and J by 1 base, leaving 16 bases between them. Germline V gives CDR1 SGHVS, CDR2 FNYEAQ. This chain's CDR3 is CASSSSRVGLQETQYF. The DNA of the CDR3 is TGTGCCAGCAGCTCCTCTAGGGTGGGGCTCCAAGAGACCCAGTACTTC.

The V call is TRBV2, the J call TRBJ1-5; perhaps TRBD1 as D (5 bases). CDR1 is SNHLY and CDR2 is FYNNEI in the germline V gene. Trimming shortened V by 6 bases and J by 1 base, and 13 bases separated the two germline ends. The CDR3 has 15 amino acids. The CDR3 sequence: CASSLDGGSNQPQHF. CDR3 sequence (DNA): TGTGCCAGCAGCCTCGATGGGGGAAGCAATCAGCCCCAGCATTTT.

This clonotype turned up a few times. CDR3 DNA sequence: TGTGCCAGCAGCTTAGACTTCTTAGCGGGAGGGCCGCGCACAGATACGCAGTATTTT. Its protein is CASSLDFLAGGPRTDTQYF. V and J are TRBV11-3 and TRBJ2-3, with TRBD2 matching over 11 bases. The ends lost 0 bases at V and 1 base at J; junction bases unmatched: 9. Germline CDR1 is SGHNT and CDR2 is YENEEA. CDR3 length: 19 residues.

This clonotype was seen a few times. The rearrangement joins TRBV5-1 to TRBJ1-3; D unresolved. Trimming cost V 1 base and J 0 bases, with 11 bases left between them. Germline CDR1 is SGHRS and CDR2 is YFSETQ. The CDR3 extends over 16 amino acids. CDR3 coding DNA: TGCGCCAGCAGCTTGACAGCAACCGTCTCTGGAAACACCATATATTTT. This encodes CASSLTATVSGNTIYF.